The next 13 T cell receptor beta chains were all read from a single sample in a study of glioma-infiltrating T cells. Using RNA template, CDR3s of TCR alpha and beta were amplified with iRepertoire arm-PCR. In TCRdb, the multiplex PCR reads were re-called with MiXCR into one record per CDR3 protein. Counted here are some 4,000 distinct CDR3 sequences, less than 25% occurring once; the ten biggest clones make up roughly 7.8%. The specimen sequenced was glioma tissue, nonneoplastic brain tissue, or PBMCs (not recorded which). The receptor set was obtained from a human donor with low-grade glioma or glioblastoma, undergoing nonglioma brain surgery, or in good health (not recorded which).

Ten or more counts support this clonotype. This sequence joins TRBV7-9 and TRBJ1-1; weak D call: TRBD1 (5 bases). V lost 1 base and J 5 bases, leaving 14 bases between the germline ends. Germline V gives CDR1 SEHNR, CDR2 FQNEAQ (reference sequence). This CDR3 region has 15 residues. Here the CDR3 reads CASSLVDSEGTEAFF. The DNA for the CDR3 is TGTGCCAGCAGCTTAGTGGACTCCGAGGGGACTGAAGCTTTCTTT.

This clonotype ranks as medium-sized. The chain carries TRBV20-1 and TRBJ1-5; D might be TRBD1 (5 bases). Germline CDR1 reads DFQATT; CDR2 reads SNEGSKA (reference sequence). Trimming stripped 6 bases from V and 1 base from J, with 16 bases between. The length of the CDR3 is 15 residues. The CDR3 coding sequence is TGCAGTGCCAGACTGCAGGGAGGGAGCAATCAGCCCCAGCATTTT. Its translation: CSARLQGGSNQPQHF.

As for this clonotype: Germline and junction disagree at one end, which may indicate a read error. The genes are TRBV4-2 and TRBJ1-3, with D unclear. Germline V gene sequence: CDR1 LGHNA, CDR2 YNFKEQ. The CDR3 is made up of 15 amino acids. The CDR3 bases are TGTGCCAGCGGCCAAGGGCAGGACTCTGGAAACACCATATATTTT. It codes for CASGQGQDSGNTIYF.

This clonotype is deemed large. The chain carries TRBV6-2 or TRBV6-3 and TRBJ1-5; D remains ambiguous. The CDR3 has 12 residues. The ends were cut back, 5 bases at V and 4 bases at J, with 6 bases in the middle. Germline V lookup: CDR1 MNHEY, CDR2 SVGEGT. The CDR3 loop reads CASSRPNQPQHF. The CDR3 DNA is TGTGCCAGCAGTCGCCCAAATCAGCCCCAGCATTTT.

The rearrangement uses TRBV27 and TRBJ2-7; 8 bases map to TRBD1. Per the germline V gene, CDR1 is MNHEY and CDR2 is SMNVEV (reference sequence). Trimming at V came to 5 bases and at J to 3 bases, leaving 6 bases not matched to a gene. The CDR3 length is 14 residues. The CDR3 nucleotides are TGTGCCAGCAGTGATGGACAGGGAGGCTACGAGCAGTACGTC. Translation gives CASSDGQGGYEQYV.

There are many counts of this clonotype. V is TRBV19 and J is TRBJ2-1; D is undetermined. V was clipped by 3 bases and J by 3 bases, with 6 bases between them. The CDR3 has 13 amino acids. Germline CDR1 and CDR2: LNHDA and SQIVND (reference sequence). The CDR3 sequence is CASSIHSYNEQFF. The CDR3 nucleotides are TGTGCCAGTAGTATTCACAGCTACAATGAGCAGTTCTTC.

This chain links TRBV27 with TRBJ2-3; 7 nucleotides match TRBD1. Germline V gene sequence: CDR1 MNHEY, CDR2 SMNVEV (reference sequence). After removal of 4 bases from V and 1 base from J, the junction contained 14 bases not matched to a gene. The CDR3 sequence is 18 residues long. The CDR3 spells CASSSKSQGDGGTDTQYF. The CDR3, as DNA: TGTGCCAGCAGTTCCAAATCGCAGGGGGACGGAGGCACAGATACGCAGTATTTT.

By sample share, this clonotype is medium-sized. The chain couples TRBV20-1 to TRBJ1-1; unclear D gene. This CDR3 has 13 residues. Germline V gene sequence: CDR1 DFQATT, CDR2 SNEGSKA (reference sequence). V lost 0 bases and J 1 base, leaving 6 bases between the germline ends. The chain's CDR3 is CSARDPRNTEAFF. CDR3 DNA: TGCAGTGCTAGAGATCCCCGGAACACTGAAGCTTTCTTT.

The chain carries TRBV28 and TRBJ2-7; unclear D gene. CDR3 length: 13 residues. The V end was cut by 7 bases, the J end by 8 bases, with 18 bases between. The germline gives CDR1 MDHEN, CDR2 SYDVKM. The CDR3 sequence is CASIRRWRNKQYF. CDR3 bases: TGTGCCAGCATTAGGCGGTGGCGAAACAAGCAGTACTTC.

This chain connects TRBV5-6 to TRBJ2-1; no definite D call. Trimming removed 0 bases at V and 7 bases at J, with 14 bases between. This CDR3 has 15 amino acids. Germline CDR1 reads SGHDT; CDR2 reads YYEEEE. CDR3 protein: CASSLGQELLNEQFF. The CDR3 DNA is TGTGCCAGCAGCTTGGGACAAGAGCTCCTAAATGAGCAGTTCTTC.

The chain combines TRBV29-1 with TRBJ1-2; possible D gene TRBD1, 5 bases. With 0 bases removed from V and 4 bases from J, the gap between germline ends came to 15 bases. The CDR3 is made up of 15 amino acids. CDR1 is SQVTM, CDR2 ANQGSEA, per germline. The DNA for the CDR3 is TGCAGCGTTGAAGATCCGAAGGGGCGCTCCTATGGCTACACCTTC. Amino acid sequence: CSVEDPKGRSYGYTF.

This clonotype was found many times. The chain combines TRBV11-2 with TRBJ2-7; D call uncertain. V was trimmed by 1 base and J by 6 bases, leaving 10 bases between them. This CDR3 is 13 amino acids long. The germline gives CDR1 SGHAT, CDR2 FQNNGV. CDR3 residues: CASSLVQAGEQYV. The CDR3 DNA sequence: TGTGCCAGCAGCTTAGTCCAGGCTGGCGAGCAGTACGTC.

This clonotype is medium-sized in the sample. The chain links TRBV4-1 to TRBJ1-3, with unresolved D. The CDR3 is 15 amino acids. The V gene lost 1 base and the J gene lost 0 bases, with 7 bases spanning the gap. The germline V gene has CDR1 MGHRA and CDR2 YSYEKL. CDR3 coding DNA: TGCGCCAGCAGCCAAGGGCAGGACTCTGGAAACACCATATATTTT. Translation: CASSQGQDSGNTIYF.